Here is one T cell receptor beta chain with its context. Other DNA sequences within the sample encode an identical CDR3. J was trimmed by 5 bases and V by 1 base; bases with no gene match: 2. Germline V gene lookup returns CDR1 SGHRS and CDR2 YFSETQ. The CDR3 length is 13 residues. These data originate in a study of blood T cell repertoires in COVID-19. At the level of the study: T cells, B-cell-depleted T cells, or PBMCs provided the cDNA or gDNA that served as material.

Original handling: Cell counts per sample came from amplifying reference gene primers. The repertoire was sequenced with immunoSEQ multiplex PCR; TCRdb's copy has only in-frame clones and lacks some. V, J and clone size were drawn from that table, and D and trimming were deduced from the DNA. The sample lists some 240,000 clones; about 85% were seen once. The genes are TRBV5-1 and TRBJ1-1, with 7 nucleotides matching TRBD1. The sample taken for sequencing was peripheral blood. The TCR sequence derives from a man aged 55 to 69 who had recovered from COVID-19. The CDR3 sequence is CASSLTGETEAFF. CDR3 sequence (DNA): TGCGCCAGCAGCTTGACAGGGGAAACTGAAGCTTTCTTT.